These 5 T cell receptor beta chains were all obtained from the same sample, sequenced in a study of T cell repertoires and HLA-DP antigens. Assay: immunoSEQ multiplex PCR; the TCRdb copy retains only in-frame clones and omits some. Among fewer than 75,000 clones listed, around four fifths were seen once. No cognate antigen is known for these TCRs. The sequencing input was CD4+ T cells from PBMCs. Receptor source: a man aged 55 to 70 in good health and CMV-seronegative.

This clone occurred a few times. The rearrangement links TRBV7-2 to TRBJ1-1, with D possibly being TRBD1 (5 bases). Trimming took off 4 bases at V and 3 bases at J, with 12 bases between the two ends. Germline CDR1 is SGHTA and CDR2 is FQGNSA. The length of the CDR3 is 14 residues. CDR3 coding DNA: TGTGCCAGCAGCTCAATTGACAGTTACACTGAAGCTTTCTTT. This encodes CASSSIDSYTEAFF.

J is TRBJ2-3 and V is TRBV9; D remains ambiguous. Trimming pared 3 bases from V and 0 bases from J, leaving 11 bases between. The CDR3 is 15 amino acids. From germline, CDR1 is SGDLS and CDR2 YYNGEE. The CDR3 DNA reads as TGTGCCAGCAGCGCTCTGACACCTAGCACAGATACGCAGTATTTT. As protein: CASSALTPSTDTQYF.

V and J are TRBV4-3 and TRBJ1-2; D call uncertain. There are 16 residues in the CDR3. V lost 3 bases and J lost 0, with 14 bases in between. Germline loops: CDR1 LGHNA, CDR2 YSLEER. CDR3 region: CASSQNFGSTNYGYTF. Written as DNA, the CDR3 is TGCGCCAGCAGCCAGAATTTCGGGAGTACTAACTATGGCTACACCTTC.

This clone was seen more than once but under ten times. This chain's CDR3 is CASSRNRVNEQFF. Written as DNA, the CDR3 is TGTGCCAGCAGCCGTAACAGGGTCAATGAGCAGTTCTTC. This chain connects TRBV11-2 to TRBJ2-1; possible D gene TRBD1, 6 bases. The CDR3 loop spans 13 amino acids. Trimming took off 5 bases at V and 6 bases at J, with 11 bases between the two ends. The V gene's germline CDR1 is SGHAT and CDR2 FQNNGV.

The DNA of the CDR3 is TGTGCCAGCTCACCGGGGGGGGATCTGCATCAGCCCCAGCATTTT. This gives the protein CASSPGGDLHQPQHF. The rearrangement links TRBV18 to TRBJ1-5, with D perhaps TRBD1 (5 bases). This CDR3 contains 15 residues. Germline loops: CDR1 KGHSH, CDR2 LQKENI. V lost 3 bases, J lost 5 bases, and 14 bases lay in between.